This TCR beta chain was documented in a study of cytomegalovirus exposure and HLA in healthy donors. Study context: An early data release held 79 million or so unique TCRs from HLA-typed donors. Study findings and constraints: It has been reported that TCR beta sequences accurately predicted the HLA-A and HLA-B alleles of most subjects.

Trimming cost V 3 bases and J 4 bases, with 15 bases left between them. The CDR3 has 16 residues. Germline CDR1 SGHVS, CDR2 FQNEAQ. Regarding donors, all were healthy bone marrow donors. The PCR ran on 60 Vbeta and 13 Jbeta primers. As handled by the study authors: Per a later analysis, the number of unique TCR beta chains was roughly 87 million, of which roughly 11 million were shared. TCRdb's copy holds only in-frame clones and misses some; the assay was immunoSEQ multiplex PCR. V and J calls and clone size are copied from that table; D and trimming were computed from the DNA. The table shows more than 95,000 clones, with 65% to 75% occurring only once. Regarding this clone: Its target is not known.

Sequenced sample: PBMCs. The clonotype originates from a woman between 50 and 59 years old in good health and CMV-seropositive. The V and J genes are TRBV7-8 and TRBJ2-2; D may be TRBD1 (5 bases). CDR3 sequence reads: CASSLERTGSTGELFF. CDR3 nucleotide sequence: TGTGCCAGCAGCTTGGAGAGAACAGGCTCCACCGGGGAGCTGTTTTTT.